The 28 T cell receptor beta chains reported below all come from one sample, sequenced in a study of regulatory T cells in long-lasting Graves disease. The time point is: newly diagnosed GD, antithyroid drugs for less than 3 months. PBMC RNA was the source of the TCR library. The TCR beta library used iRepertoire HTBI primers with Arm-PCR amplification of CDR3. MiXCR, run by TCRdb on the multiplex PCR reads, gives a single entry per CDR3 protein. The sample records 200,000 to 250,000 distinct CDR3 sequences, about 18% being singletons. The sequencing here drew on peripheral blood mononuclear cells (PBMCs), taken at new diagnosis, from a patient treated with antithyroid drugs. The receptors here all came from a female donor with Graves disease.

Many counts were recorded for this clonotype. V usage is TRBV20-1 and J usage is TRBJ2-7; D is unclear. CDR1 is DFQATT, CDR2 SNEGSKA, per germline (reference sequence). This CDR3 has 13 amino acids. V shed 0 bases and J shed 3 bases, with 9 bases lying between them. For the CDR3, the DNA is TGCAGTGCTAGAGAAAATAATCGCTACGAGCAGTACTTC. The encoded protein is CSARENNRYEQYF.

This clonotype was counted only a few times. The CDR3 sequence: CASSQGQDIPYEQYF. CDR3 nucleotides: TGTGCCAGCAGCCAGGGACAGGACATTCCCTACGAGCAGTACTTC. The chain uses TRBV27 and TRBJ2-7; 8 bases map to TRBD1. The V segment lost 6 bases and the J segment 2 bases; nucleotides outside the gene matches: 9. The CDR3 consists of 15 residues. Germline V gene sequence: CDR1 MNHEY, CDR2 SMNVEV (reference sequence).

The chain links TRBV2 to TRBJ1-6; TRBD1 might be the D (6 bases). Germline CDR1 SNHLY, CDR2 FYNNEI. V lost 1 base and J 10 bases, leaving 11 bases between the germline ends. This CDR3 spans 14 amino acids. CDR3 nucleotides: TGTGCCAGCAGTGAAGTTGGGCAGGGGTCACCCCTCCACTTT. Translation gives CASSEVGQGSPLHF.

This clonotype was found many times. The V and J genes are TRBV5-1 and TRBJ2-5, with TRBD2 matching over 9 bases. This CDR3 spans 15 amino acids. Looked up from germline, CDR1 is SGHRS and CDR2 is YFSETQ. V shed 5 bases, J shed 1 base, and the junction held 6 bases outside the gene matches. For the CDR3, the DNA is TGCGCCAGCAGTTCGAGCGGGAGGACCCAAGAGACCCAGTACTTC. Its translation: CASSSSGRTQETQYF.

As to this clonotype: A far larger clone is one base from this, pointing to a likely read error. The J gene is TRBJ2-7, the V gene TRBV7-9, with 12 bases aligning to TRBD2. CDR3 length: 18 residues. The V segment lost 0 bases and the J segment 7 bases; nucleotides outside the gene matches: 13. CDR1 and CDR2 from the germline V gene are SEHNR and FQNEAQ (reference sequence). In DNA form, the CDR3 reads TGTGCCAGCAGCTTAGCCGCGGGACTAGCGGGCCCATACAATGAGCAGTACTTC. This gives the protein CASSLAAGLAGPYNEQYF.

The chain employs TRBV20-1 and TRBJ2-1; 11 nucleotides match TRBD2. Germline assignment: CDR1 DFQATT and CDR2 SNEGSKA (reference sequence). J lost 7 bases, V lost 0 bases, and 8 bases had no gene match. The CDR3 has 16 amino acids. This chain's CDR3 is CSAREAASGRLNEQFF. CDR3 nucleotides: TGCAGTGCTAGAGAAGCGGCTAGCGGGAGGTTGAATGAGCAGTTCTTC.

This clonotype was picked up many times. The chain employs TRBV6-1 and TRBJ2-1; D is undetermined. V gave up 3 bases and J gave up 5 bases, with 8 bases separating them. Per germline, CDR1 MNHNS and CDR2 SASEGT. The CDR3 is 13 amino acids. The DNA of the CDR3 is TGTGCCAGCAGTGATATTGGTCACAATGAGCAGTTCTTC. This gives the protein CASSDIGHNEQFF.

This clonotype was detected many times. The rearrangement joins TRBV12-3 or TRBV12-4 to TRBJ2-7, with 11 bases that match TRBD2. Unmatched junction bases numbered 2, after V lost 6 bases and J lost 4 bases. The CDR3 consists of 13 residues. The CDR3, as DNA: TGTGCCAGCAGCCCTAGCGGGAGGTACGAGCAGTACTTC. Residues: CASSPSGRYEQYF.

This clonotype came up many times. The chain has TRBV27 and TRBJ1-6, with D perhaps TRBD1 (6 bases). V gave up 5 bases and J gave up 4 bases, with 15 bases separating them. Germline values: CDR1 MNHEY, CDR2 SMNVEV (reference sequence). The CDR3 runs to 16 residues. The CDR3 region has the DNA TGTGCCAGCAGTCTCCTTCCCGGACAGTATAATTCACCCCTCCACTTT. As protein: CASSLLPGQYNSPLHF.

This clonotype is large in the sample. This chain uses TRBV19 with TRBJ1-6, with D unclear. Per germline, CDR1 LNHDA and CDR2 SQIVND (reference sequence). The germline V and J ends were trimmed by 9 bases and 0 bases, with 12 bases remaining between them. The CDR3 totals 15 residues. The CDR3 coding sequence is TGTGCCAGCACCCCCGGGAGCTCCTATAATTCACCCCTCCACTTT. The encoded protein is CASTPGSSYNSPLHF.

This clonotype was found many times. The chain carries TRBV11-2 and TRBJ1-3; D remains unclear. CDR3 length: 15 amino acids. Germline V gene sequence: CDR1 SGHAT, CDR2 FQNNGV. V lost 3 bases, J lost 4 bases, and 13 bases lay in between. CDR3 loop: CASSFFSGPGNTIYF. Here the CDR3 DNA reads TGTGCCAGCAGCTTCTTCAGCGGGCCGGGAAACACCATATATTTT.

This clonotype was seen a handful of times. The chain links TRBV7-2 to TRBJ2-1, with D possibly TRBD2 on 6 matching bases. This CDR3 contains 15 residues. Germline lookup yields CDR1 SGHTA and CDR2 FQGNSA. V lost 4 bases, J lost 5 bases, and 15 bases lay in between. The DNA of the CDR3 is TGTGCCAGCAGCTCCTCGGCGGGACTCCACAATGAGCAGTTCTTC. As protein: CASSSSAGLHNEQFF.

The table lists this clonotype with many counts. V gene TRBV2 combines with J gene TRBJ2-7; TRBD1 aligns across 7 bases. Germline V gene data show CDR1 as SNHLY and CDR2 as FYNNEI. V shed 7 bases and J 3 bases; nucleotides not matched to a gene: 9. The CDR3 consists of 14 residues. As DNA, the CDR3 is TGTGCCAGCAAAAAGGGGGCAGGGGACTACGAGCAGTACTTC. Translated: CASKKGAGDYEQYF.

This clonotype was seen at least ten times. The CDR3 sequence: CATSETGVTGELFF. The CDR3 nucleotides read TGTGCCACCAGTGAGACAGGAGTCACCGGGGAGCTGTTTTTT. This chain uses TRBV24-1 with TRBJ2-2, with D perhaps TRBD1 (6 bases). The CDR3 has 14 residues. The V gene lost 4 bases and the J gene lost 4 bases, with 9 bases spanning the gap. Looked up from germline, CDR1 is KGHDR and CDR2 is SFDVKD.

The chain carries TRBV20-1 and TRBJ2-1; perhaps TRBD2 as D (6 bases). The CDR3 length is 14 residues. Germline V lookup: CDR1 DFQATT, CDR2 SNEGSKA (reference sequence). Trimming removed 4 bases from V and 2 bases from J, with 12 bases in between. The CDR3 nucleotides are TGCAGTGCTACCCTAGCGTCAACCTACAATGAGCAGTTCTTC. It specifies CSATLASTYNEQFF.

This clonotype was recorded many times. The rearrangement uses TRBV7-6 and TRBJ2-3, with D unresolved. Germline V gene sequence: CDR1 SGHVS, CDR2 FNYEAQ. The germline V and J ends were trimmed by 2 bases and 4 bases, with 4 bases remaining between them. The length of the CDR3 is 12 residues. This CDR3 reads CASSLYPDTQYF. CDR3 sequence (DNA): TGTGCCAGCAGCTTATATCCAGATACGCAGTATTTT.

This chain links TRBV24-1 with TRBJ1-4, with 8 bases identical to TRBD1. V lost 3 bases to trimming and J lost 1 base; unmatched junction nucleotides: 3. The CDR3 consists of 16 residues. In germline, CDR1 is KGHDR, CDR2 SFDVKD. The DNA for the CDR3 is TGTGCCACCAGTGATGGGGGGACAGGAACTAATGAAAAACTGTTTTTT. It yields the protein CATSDGGTGTNEKLFF.

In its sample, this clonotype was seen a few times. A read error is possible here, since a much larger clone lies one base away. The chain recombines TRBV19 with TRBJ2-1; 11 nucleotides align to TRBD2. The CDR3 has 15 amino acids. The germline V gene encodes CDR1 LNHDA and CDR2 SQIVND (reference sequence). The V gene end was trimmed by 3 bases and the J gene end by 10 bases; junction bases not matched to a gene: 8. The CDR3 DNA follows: TGTGCCAGTAGTATTCTAGCGGGAGGAAGCTACGAGCAGTTCTTC. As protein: CASSILAGGSYEQFF. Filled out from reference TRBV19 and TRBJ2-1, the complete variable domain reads DGGITQSPKYLFRKEGQNVTLSCEQNLNHDAMYWYRQDPGQGLRLIYYSQIVNDFQKGDIAEGYSVSREKKESFPLTVTSAQKNPTAFYLCASSILAGGSYEQFFGPGTRLTVL.

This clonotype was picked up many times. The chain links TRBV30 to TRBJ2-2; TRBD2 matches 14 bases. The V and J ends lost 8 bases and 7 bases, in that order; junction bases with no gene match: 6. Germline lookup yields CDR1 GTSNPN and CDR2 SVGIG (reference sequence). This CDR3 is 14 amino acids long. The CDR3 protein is CARGLAGGLGELFF. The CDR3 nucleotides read TGTGCCCGCGGACTAGCGGGAGGCCTCGGGGAGCTGTTTTTT. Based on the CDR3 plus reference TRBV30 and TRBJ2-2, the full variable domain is SQTIHQWPATLVQPVGSPLSLECTVEGTSNPNLYWYRQAAGRGLQLLFYSVGIGQISSEVPQNLSASRPQDRQFILSSKKLLLSDSGFYLCARGLAGGLGELFFGEGSRLTVL.

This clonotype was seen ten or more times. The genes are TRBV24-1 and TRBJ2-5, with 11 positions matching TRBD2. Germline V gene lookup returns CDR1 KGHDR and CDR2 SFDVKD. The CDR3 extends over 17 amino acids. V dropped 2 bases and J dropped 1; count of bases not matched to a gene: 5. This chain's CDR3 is CATSDSRLAGPQETQYF. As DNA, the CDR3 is TGTGCCACCAGTGATTCCCGACTAGCGGGACCCCAAGAGACCCAGTACTTC.

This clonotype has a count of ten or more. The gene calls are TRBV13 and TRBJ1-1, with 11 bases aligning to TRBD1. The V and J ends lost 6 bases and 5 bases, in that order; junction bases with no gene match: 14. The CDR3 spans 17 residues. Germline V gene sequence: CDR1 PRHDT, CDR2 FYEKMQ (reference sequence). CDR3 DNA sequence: TGTGCCAGCAGGCTCGGGACGGGGGACAGGGGGAGGACTGAAGCTTTCTTT. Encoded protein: CASRLGTGDRGRTEAFF.

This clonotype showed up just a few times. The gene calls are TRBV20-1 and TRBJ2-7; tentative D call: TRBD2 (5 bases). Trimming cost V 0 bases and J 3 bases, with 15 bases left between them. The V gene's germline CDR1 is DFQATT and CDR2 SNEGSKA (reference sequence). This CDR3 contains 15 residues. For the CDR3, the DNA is TGCAGTGCTAGAGATGGCGGGCAGGCTGTCTACGAGCAGTACTTC. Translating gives CSARDGGQAVYEQYF.

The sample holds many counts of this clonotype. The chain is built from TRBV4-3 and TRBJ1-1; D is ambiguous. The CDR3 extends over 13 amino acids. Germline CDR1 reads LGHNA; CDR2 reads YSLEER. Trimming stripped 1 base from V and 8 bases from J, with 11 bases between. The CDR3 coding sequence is TGCGCCAGCAGCCAAGTCGGGGAATTCGAAGCTTTCTTT. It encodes CASSQVGEFEAFF.

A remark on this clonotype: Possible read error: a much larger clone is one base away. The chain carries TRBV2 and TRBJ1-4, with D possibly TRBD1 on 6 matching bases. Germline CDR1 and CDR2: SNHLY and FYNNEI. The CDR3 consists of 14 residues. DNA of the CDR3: TGTGCCAGCAGGCAGGACAGCTATAATGAAAAACTGCTTTTT. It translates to CASRQDSYNEKLLF. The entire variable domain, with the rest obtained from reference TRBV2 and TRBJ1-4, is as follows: EPEVTQTPSHQVTQMGQEVILRCVPISNHLYFYWYRQILGQKVEFLVSFYNNEISEKSEIFDDQFSVERPDGSNFTLKIRSTKLEDSAMYFCASRQDSYNEKLLFGSGTQLSVL.

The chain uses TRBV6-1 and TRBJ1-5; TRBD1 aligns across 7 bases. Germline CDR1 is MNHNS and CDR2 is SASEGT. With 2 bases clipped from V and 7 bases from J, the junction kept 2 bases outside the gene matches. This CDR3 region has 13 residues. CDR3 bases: TGTGCCAGCAGTGAACAGGGGGGGCAGCCCCAGCATTTT. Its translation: CASSEQGGQPQHF.

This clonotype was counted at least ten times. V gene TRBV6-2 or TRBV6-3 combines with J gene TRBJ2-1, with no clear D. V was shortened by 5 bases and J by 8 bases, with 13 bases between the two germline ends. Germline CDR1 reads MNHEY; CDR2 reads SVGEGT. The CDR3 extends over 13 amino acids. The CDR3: CASSERRLDEQFF. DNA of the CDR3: TGTGCCAGCAGTGAACGGCGCCTAGATGAGCAGTTCTTC.

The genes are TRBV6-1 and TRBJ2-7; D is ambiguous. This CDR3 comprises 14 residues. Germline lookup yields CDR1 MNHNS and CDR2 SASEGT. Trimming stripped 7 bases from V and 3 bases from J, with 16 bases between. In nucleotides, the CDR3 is TGTGCCAGCATTCAAGGAGTCGGGTACTACGAGCAGTACTTC. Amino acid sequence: CASIQGVGYYEQYF.

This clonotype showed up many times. The CDR3 DNA reads TGTGCCAGTTCGGAGGGGAACGAGCAGTACTTC. Its protein is CASSEGNEQYF. The chain employs TRBV6-1 and TRBJ2-7; possibly TRBD2 for D (6 bases). Trimming removed 9 bases at V and 5 bases at J, with 11 bases between. The CDR3 is 11 residues long. Germline CDR1 reads MNHNS; CDR2 reads SASEGT.